What follows are 14 T cell receptor beta chains derived from one specimen sequenced in a study of blood T cell repertoires in COVID-19. Generated by immunoSEQ multiplex PCR, the TCRdb table keeps only in-frame clones and is missing some. The table records roughly 250,000 clones, around 90% of them present only once. The sample was peripheral blood. The receptors were sampled from a man aged 25-40 years with COVID-19, enrolled during active disease.

The rearrangement uses TRBV19 and TRBJ1-5; unclear D gene. Germline V gene lookup returns CDR1 LNHDA and CDR2 SQIVND (reference sequence). The CDR3 runs to 14 residues. Trimming took off 3 bases at V and 6 bases at J, with 12 bases between the two ends. The CDR3 loop is CASSIGELSQPQHF. For the CDR3, the DNA is TGTGCCAGTAGTATTGGGGAGCTAAGTCAGCCCCAGCATTTT.

This chain joins TRBV7-9 and TRBJ1-1; the D gene is possibly TRBD1 (5 bases). The V gene's germline CDR1 is SEHNR and CDR2 FQNEAQ (reference sequence). The V gene lost 1 base and the J gene lost 1 base, with 7 bases spanning the gap. CDR3 size: 14 residues. Here the CDR3 DNA reads TGTGCCAGCAGCTTAGACACAGGGAACACTGAAGCTTTCTTT. It yields the protein CASSLDTGNTEAFF. Combining the CDR3 with reference TRBV7-9 and TRBJ1-1 gives the whole variable domain DTGVSQNPRHKITKRGQNVTFRCDPISEHNRLYWYRQTLGQGPEFLTYFQNEAQLEKSRLLSDRFSAERPKGSFSTLEIQRTEQGDSAMYLCASSLDTGNTEAFFGQGTRLTVV.

The CDR3 region is CASSWAGTETYEQYF. As DNA, the CDR3 is TGCGCCAGCAGCTGGGCCGGGACAGAAACCTACGAGCAGTACTTC. The genes are TRBV5-1 and TRBJ2-7; TRBD1 matches 7 bases. Germline-derived CDR1 and CDR2 are SGHRS and YFSETQ. Germline trimming cut 3 bases from V and 2 bases from J; bases unmatched to any gene: 8. The CDR3 loop spans 15 amino acids.

The DNA of the CDR3 is TGTGCCAGCTCACCCGAATCACCGGGACAGGGAGCCCTCTATGGCTACACCTTC. It is translated as CASSPESPGQGALYGYTF. The chain combines TRBV18 with TRBJ1-2, with 9 bases that match TRBD1. Germline V lookup: CDR1 KGHSH, CDR2 LQKENI. The CDR3 totals 18 residues. The ends lost 3 bases at V and 4 bases at J; junction bases unmatched: 15.

The chain has TRBV5-6 and TRBJ1-3, with D hard to call. The CDR3 consists of 16 residues. Germline V gene data show CDR1 as SGHDT and CDR2 as YYEEEE. V gave up 4 bases and J gave up 0 bases, with 14 bases separating them. The CDR3 region is CASSQDTLSSGNTIYF. The CDR3 DNA reads TGTGCCAGCAGCCAAGACACTCTGAGCTCTGGAAACACCATATATTTT.

The chain couples TRBV6-5 to TRBJ1-4; a possible D gene is TRBD1 (5 bases). V was pared by 2 bases and J by 0 bases, with 7 bases between. CDR1 is MNHEY and CDR2 is SVGAGI in the germline V gene. The CDR3 sequence is 15 residues long. This chain's CDR3 is CASSYVRATNEKLFF. CDR3 coding DNA: TGTGCCAGCAGTTACGTCAGGGCAACTAATGAAAAACTGTTTTTT.

The chain links TRBV7-9 to TRBJ1-1; D gene unclear. Germline CDR1 SEHNR, CDR2 FQNEAQ (reference sequence). The CDR3 has 13 residues. With 5 bases removed from V and 0 bases from J, the gap between germline ends came to 7 bases. For the CDR3, the DNA is TGTGCCAGCAGCCAATCAGTGAACACTGAAGCTTTCTTT. Residues: CASSQSVNTEAFF.

This chain connects TRBV10-2 to TRBJ1-4; 7 bases are a match to TRBD1. The J segment lost 3 bases and the V segment lost 5 bases, leaving 6 bases of the junction unmatched. Germline V lookup: CDR1 WSHSY, CDR2 SAAADI. This CDR3 contains 15 residues. The CDR3 nucleotides are TGCGCCAGCAGTCCGACAGGGTATTCTAATGAAAAACTGTTTTTT. It codes for CASSPTGYSNEKLFF.

V gene TRBV11-2 combines with J gene TRBJ1-1, with unresolved D. This CDR3 is built from 15 residues. V lost 0 bases to trimming and J lost 0 bases, with 8 bases between them. From germline, CDR1 is SGHAT and CDR2 FQNNGV. The CDR3 sequence is CASSLDRSMNTEAFF. The CDR3 DNA reads as TGTGCCAGCAGCTTAGATCGCAGTATGAACACTGAAGCTTTCTTT.

The V and J genes are TRBV11-2 and TRBJ1-2; 10 bases agree with TRBD1. Trimming at V came to 5 bases and at J to 4 bases, leaving 10 bases not matched to a gene. The germline V gene has CDR1 SGHAT and CDR2 FQNNGV. The CDR3 spans 16 residues. The DNA of the CDR3 is TGTGCCAGCAGCCCAACGGGACAGGGGCAGAGCTATGGCTACACCTTC. Translating gives CASSPTGQGQSYGYTF.

The rearrangement joins TRBV19 to TRBJ1-1, with D possibly matching TRBD1 (6 bases). CDR1 and CDR2 from the germline V gene are LNHDA and SQIVND (reference sequence). Trimming took 7 bases from V and 4 from J, leaving 16 bases between them. CDR3 length: 14 amino acids. CDR3 amino acids: CASTLGQRSTEAFF. The CDR3 DNA is TGTGCCAGTACCCTCGGACAGAGGAGCACTGAAGCTTTCTTT. The variable domain in full, with the rest retrieved from reference TRBV19 and TRBJ1-1, is DGGITQSPKYLFRKEGQNVTLSCEQNLNHDAMYWYRQDPGQGLRLIYYSQIVNDFQKGDIAEGYSVSREKKESFPLTVTSAQKNPTAFYLCASTLGQRSTEAFFGQGTRLTVV.

This rearrangement joins TRBV2 to TRBJ2-7; 8 nucleotides align to TRBD1. The V and J ends lost 5 bases and 4 bases, in that order; junction bases with no gene match: 7. Looked up from germline, CDR1 is SNHLY and CDR2 is FYNNEI. The CDR3 contains 14 residues. As DNA, the CDR3 is TGTGCCAGCAGTAACCGACAGGGGACGTACGAGCAGTACTTC. It encodes CASSNRQGTYEQYF.

This clone appeared once. J is TRBJ2-4 and V is TRBV9; unclear D gene. Germline-derived CDR1 and CDR2 are SGDLS and YYNGEE. V was trimmed by 4 bases and J by 9 bases, leaving 14 bases between them. This CDR3 has 13 residues. CDR3 in DNA: TGTGCCAGCAGCACTCAGCTAGGCGGCATTCAGTACTTC. Translation: CASSTQLGGIQYF.

The V call is TRBV7-2, the J call TRBJ1-5; D is undetermined. Germline CDR1 is SGHTA and CDR2 is FQGNSA. The germline V and J ends were trimmed by 1 base and 0 bases, with 7 bases remaining between them. The CDR3 length is 15 residues. CDR3 bases: TGTGCCAGCAGCTTAGTGGCGGATAGCAATCAGCCCCAGCATTTT. Its protein product is CASSLVADSNQPQHF.